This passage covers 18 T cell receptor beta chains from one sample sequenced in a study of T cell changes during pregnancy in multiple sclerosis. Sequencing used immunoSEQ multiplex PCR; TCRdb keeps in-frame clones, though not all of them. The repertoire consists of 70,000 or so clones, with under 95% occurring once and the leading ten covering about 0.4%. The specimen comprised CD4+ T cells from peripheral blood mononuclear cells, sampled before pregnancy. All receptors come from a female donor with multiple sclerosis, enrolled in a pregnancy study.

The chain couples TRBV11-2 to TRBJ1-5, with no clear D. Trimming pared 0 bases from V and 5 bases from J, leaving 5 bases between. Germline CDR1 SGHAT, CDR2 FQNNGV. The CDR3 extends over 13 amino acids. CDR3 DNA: TGTGCCAGCAGCTTAGATCCGTATCAGCCCCAGCATTTT. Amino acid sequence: CASSLDPYQPQHF.

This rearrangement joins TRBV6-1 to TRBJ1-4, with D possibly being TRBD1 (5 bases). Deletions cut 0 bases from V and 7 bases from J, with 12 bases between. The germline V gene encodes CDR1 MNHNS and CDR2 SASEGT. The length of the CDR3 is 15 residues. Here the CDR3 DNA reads TGTGCCAGCAGTGAAGCGAGGACAAAGGGTGAAAAACTGTTTTTT. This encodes CASSEARTKGEKLFF.

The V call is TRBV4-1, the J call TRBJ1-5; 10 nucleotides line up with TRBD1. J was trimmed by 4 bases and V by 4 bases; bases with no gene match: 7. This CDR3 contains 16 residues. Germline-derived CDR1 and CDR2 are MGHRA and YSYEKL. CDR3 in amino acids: CASSPRTGGTNQPQHF. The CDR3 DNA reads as TGCGCCAGCAGCCCCCGGACAGGGGGTACGAATCAGCCCCAGCATTTT.

The CDR3 loop reads CASSPEGGSLFF. The CDR3 DNA sequence: TGTGCCAGCTCACCGGAGGGTGGTAGTCTGTTTTTT. The chain is built from TRBV18 and TRBJ1-4; unclear D gene. This CDR3 spans 12 amino acids. CDR1 is KGHSH and CDR2 is LQKENI in the germline V gene. Deletions cut 3 bases from V and 14 bases from J, with 13 bases between.

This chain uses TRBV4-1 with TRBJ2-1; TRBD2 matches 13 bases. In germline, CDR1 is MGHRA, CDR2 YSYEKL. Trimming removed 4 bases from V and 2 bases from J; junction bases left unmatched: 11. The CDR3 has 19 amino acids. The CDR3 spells CASSLIPTGTSGAYNEQFF. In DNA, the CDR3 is TGCGCCAGCAGCCTTATACCGACCGGGACTAGCGGGGCCTACAATGAGCAGTTCTTC.

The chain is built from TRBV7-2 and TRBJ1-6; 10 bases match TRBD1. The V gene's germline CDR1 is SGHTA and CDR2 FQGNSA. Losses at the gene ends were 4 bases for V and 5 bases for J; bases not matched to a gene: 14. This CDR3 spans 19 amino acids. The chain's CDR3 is CASSSKPLLDRGNNSPLHF. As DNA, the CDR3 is TGTGCCAGCAGCTCCAAACCCTTATTGGACAGGGGGAATAATTCACCCCTCCACTTT.

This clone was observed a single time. CDR3 protein: CASSFLRTSGSGGTGELFF. The CDR3 DNA sequence: TGTGCCAGCAGCTTCCTGAGGACTAGCGGGAGCGGAGGCACCGGGGAGCTGTTTTTT. The J gene is TRBJ2-2, the V gene TRBV7-3; TRBD2 agrees at 13 bases. Germline V CDR1 and CDR2: SGHTA, FQGTGA. This CDR3 spans 19 amino acids. Trimming took 3 bases from V and 4 from J; bases not matched to a gene: 11.

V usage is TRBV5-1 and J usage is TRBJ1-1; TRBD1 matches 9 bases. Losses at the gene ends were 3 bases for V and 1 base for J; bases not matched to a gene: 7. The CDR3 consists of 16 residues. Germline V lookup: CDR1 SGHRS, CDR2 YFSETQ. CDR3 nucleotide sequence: TGCGCCAGCAGCTCCGAGGGACAGGGACCGAACACTGAAGCTTTCTTT. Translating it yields CASSSEGQGPNTEAFF.

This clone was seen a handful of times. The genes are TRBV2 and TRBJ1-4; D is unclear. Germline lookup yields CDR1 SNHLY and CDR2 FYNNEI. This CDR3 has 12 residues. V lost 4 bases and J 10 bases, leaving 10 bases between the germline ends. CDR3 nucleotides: TGTGCCAGCAGTGCACGGGGAGGAAAACTGTTTTTT. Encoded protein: CASSARGGKLFF.

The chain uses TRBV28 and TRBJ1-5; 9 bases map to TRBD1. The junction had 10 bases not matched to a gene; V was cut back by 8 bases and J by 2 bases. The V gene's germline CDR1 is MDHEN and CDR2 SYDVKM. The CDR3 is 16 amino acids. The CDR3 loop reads CASVNPGQGRNQPQHF. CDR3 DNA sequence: TGTGCCAGCGTAAATCCGGGACAGGGACGCAATCAGCCCCAGCATTTT.

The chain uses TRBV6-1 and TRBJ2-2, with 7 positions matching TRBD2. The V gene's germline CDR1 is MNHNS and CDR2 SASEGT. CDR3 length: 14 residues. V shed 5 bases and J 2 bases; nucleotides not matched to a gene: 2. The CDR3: CASSRDYNTGELFF. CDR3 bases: TGTGCCAGCAGTCGGGACTACAACACCGGGGAGCTGTTTTTT.

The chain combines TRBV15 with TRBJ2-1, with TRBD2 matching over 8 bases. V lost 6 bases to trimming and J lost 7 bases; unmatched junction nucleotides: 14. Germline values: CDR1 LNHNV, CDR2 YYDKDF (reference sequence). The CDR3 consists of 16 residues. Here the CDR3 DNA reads TGTGCCACCAGAACCACCGGGGGCGGGAGGAAGAATGAGCAGTTCTTC. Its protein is CATRTTGGGRKNEQFF.

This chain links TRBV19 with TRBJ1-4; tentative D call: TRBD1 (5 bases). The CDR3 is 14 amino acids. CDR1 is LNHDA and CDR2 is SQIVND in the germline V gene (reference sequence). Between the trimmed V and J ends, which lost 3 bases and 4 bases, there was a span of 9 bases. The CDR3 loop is CASSIGQGNEKLFF. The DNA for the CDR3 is TGTGCCAGTAGTATCGGTCAGGGTAATGAAAAACTGTTTTTT.

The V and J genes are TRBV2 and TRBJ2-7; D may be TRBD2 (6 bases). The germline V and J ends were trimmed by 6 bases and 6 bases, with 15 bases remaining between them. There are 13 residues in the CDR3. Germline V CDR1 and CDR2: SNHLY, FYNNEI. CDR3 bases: TGTGCCAGCAGGCGGACTACTTCTTCCGAGCAGTACTTC. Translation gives CASRRTTSSEQYF.

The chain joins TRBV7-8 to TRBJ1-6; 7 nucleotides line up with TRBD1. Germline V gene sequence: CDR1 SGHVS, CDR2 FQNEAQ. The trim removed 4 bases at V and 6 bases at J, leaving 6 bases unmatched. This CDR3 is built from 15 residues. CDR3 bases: TGTGCCAGCAGCTCTCAGGGGACAGTTAATTCACCCCTCCACTTT. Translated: CASSSQGTVNSPLHF.

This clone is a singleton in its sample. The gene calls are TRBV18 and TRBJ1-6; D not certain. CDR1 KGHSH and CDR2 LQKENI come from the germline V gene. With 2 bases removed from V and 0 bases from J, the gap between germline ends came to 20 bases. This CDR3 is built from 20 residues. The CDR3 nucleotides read TGTGCCAGCTCACCATTATTATTGGAGAGTAGAAGCTCCTATAATTCACCCCTCCACTTT. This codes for CASSPLLLESRSSYNSPLHF.

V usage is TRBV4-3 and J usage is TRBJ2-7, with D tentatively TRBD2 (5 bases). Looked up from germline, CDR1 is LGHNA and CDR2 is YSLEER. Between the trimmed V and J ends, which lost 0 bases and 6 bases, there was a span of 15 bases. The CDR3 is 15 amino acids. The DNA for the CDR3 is TGCGCCAGCAGCCAAGAATTAGCGACGGGATTCGAGCAGTACTTC. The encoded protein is CASSQELATGFEQYF.

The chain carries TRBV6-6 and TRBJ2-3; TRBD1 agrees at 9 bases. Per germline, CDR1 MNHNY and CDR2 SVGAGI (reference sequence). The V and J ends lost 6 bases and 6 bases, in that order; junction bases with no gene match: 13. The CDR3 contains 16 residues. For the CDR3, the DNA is TGTGCCAGCAGGACTGCCATTGGACAGGGGAGGGATACGCAGTATTTT. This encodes CASRTAIGQGRDTQYF.